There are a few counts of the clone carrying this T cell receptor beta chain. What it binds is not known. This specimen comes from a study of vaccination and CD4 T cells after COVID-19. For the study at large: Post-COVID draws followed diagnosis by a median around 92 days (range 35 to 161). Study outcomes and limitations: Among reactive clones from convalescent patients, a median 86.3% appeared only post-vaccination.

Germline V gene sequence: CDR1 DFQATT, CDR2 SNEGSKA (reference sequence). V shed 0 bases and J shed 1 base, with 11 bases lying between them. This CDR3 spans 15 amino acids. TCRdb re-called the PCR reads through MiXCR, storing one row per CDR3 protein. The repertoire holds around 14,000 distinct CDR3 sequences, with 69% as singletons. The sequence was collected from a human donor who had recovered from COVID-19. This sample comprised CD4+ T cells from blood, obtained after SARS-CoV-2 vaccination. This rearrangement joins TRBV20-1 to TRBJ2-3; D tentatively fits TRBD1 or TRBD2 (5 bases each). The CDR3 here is CSARDLGRRTDTQYF. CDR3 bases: TGCAGTGCTAGAGATCTGGGACGCCGCACAGATACGCAGTATTTT.